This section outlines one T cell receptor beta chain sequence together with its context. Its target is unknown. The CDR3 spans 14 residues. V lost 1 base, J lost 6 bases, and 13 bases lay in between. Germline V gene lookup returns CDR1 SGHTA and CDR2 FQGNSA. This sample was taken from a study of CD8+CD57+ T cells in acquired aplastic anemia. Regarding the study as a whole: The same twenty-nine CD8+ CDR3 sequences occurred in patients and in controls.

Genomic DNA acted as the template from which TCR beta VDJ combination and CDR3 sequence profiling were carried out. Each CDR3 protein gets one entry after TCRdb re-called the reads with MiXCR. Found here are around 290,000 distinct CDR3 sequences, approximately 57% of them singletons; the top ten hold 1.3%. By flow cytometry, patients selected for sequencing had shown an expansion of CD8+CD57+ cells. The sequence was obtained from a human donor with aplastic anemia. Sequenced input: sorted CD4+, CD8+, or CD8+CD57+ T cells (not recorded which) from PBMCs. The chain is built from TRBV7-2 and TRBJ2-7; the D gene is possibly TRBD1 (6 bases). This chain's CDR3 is CASSLDRAGGEQYF. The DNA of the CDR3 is TGTGCCAGCAGCTTAGACAGGGCAGGCGGCGAGCAGTACTTC.